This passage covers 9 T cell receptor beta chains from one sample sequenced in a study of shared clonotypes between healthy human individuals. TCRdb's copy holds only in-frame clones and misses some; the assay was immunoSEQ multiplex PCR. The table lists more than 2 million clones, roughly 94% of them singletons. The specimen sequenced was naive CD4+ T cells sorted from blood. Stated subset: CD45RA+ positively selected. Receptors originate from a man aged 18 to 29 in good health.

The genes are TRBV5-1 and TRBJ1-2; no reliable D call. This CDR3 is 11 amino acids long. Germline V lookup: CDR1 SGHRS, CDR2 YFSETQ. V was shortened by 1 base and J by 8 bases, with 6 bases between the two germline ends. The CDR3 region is CASSLNGGYTF. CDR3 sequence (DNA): TGCGCCAGCAGCTTGAATGGAGGCTACACCTTC.

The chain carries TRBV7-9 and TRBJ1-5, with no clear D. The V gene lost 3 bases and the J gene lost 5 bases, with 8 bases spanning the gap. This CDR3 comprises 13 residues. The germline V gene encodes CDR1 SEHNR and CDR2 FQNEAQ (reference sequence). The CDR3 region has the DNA TGTGCCAGCAGCTTCACCACCGATCAGCCCCAGCATTTT. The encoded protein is CASSFTTDQPQHF.

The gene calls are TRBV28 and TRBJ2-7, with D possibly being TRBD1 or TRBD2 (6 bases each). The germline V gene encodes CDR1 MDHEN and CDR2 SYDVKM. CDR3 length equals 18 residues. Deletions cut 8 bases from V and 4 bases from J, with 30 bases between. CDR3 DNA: TGTGCCAGCTCCCTACAGTATGGGTCTGGGGGGCGCAAGTACGAGCAGTACTTC. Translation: CASSLQYGSGGRKYEQYF.

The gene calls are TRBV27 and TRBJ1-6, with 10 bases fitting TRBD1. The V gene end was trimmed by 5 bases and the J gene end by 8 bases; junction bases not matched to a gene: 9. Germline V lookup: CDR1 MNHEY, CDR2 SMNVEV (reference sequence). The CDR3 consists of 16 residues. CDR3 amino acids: CASSPGQGSYDSPLHF. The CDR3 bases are TGTGCCAGCAGTCCGGGACAGGGGTCATACGATTCACCCCTCCACTTT.

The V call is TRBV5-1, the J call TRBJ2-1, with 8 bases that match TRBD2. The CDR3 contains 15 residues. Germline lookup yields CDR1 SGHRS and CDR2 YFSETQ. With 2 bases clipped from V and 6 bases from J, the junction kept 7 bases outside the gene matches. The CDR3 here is CASSFTAGALNEQFF. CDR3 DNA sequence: TGCGCCAGCAGCTTTACAGCGGGAGCACTCAATGAGCAGTTCTTC.

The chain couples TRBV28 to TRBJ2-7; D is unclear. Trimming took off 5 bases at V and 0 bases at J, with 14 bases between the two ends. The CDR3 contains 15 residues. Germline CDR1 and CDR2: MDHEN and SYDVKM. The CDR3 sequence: CASSPPRGNSYEQYF. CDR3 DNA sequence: TGTGCCAGCAGTCCCCCACGCGGTAACTCCTACGAGCAGTACTTC.

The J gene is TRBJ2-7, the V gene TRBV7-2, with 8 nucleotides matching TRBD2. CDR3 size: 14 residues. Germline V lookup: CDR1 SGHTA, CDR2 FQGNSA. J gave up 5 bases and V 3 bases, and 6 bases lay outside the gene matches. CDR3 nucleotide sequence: TGTGCCAGCAGCTTGGCTAGCGGGCCCCACGAGCAGTACTTC. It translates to CASSLASGPHEQYF.

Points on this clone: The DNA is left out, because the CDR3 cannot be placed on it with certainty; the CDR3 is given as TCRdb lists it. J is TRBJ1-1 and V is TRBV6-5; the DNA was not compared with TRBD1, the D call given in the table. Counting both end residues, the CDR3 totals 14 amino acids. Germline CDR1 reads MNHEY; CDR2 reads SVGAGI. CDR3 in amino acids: CASSSGQGPTEAFF.

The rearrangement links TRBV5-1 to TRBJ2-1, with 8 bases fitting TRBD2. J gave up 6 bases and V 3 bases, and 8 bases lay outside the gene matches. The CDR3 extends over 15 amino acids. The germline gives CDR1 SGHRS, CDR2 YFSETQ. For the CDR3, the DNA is TGCGCCAGCAGCTGGACGGGACTAGGGCTCAATGAGCAGTTCTTC. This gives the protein CASSWTGLGLNEQFF.